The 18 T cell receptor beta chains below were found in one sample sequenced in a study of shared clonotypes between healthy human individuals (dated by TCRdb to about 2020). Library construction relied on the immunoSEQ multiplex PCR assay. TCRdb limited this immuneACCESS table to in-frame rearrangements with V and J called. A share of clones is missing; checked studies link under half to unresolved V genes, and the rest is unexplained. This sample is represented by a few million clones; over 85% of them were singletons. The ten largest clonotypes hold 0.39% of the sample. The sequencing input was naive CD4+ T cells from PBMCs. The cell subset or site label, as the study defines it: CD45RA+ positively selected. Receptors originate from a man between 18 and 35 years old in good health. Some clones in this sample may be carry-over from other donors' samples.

In nucleotides, the CDR3 is TGTGCCACCAACCCGGGACAGGGTCTCGGGGAGCTGTTTTTT. Translating it yields CATNPGQGLGELFF. The rearrangement links TRBV28 to TRBJ2-2; 9 bases align to TRBD1. The CDR3 spans 14 residues. Germline V gene sequence: CDR1 MDHEN, CDR2 SYDVKM. After removal of 10 bases from V and 7 bases from J, the junction contained 10 bases not matched to a gene.

CDR3 DNA: TGTGCCAGCAGGGGACAGGGGGCGGTATACGAGCAGTACTTC. It encodes CASRGQGAVYEQYF. V and J are TRBV27 and TRBJ2-7, with 12 positions matching TRBD1. There are 14 residues in the CDR3. The V gene's germline CDR1 is MNHEY and CDR2 SMNVEV (reference sequence). Unmatched junction bases numbered 4, after V lost 6 bases and J lost 4 bases.

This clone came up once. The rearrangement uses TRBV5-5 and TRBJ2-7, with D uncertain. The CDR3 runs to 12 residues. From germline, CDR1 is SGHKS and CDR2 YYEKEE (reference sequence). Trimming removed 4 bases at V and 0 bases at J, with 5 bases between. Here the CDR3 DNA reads TGTGCCAGCAGCCCTGTCTCCTACGAGCAGTACTTC. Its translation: CASSPVSYEQYF.

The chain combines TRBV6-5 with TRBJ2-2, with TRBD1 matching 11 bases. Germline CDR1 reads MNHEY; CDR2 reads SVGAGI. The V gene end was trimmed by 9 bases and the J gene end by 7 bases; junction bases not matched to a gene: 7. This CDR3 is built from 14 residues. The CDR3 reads CASEPGQGVGELFF. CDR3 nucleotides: TGTGCCAGTGAGCCGGGACAGGGGGTCGGGGAGCTGTTTTTT.

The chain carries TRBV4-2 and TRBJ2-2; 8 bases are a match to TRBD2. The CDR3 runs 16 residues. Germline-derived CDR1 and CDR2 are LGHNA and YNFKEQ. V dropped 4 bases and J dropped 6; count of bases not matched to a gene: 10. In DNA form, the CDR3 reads TGTGCCAGCAGCCGAGTAGCGGGATATGGTTCCGGGGAGCTGTTTTTT. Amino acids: CASSRVAGYGSGELFF.

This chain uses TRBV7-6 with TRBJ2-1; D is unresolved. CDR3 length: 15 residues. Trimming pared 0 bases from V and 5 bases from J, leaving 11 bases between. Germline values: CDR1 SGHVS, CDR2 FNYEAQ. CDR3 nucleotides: TGTGCCAGCAGCTTAGCCGGCTACCCAAACAATGAGCAGTTCTTC. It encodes CASSLAGYPNNEQFF. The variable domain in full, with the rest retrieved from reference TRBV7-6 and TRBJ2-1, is GAGVSQSPRYKVTKRGQDVALRCDPISGHVSLYWYRQALGQGPEFLTYFNYEAQQDKSGLPNDRFSAERPEGSISTLTIQRTEQRDSAMYRCASSLAGYPNNEQFFGPGTRLTVL.

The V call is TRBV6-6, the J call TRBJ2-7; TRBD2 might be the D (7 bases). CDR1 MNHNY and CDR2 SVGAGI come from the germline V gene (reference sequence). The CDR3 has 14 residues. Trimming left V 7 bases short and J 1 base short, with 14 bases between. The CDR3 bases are TGTGCCAGCACCCGAGGGGGGGCTTCCTACGAGCAGTACTTC. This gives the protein CASTRGGASYEQYF.

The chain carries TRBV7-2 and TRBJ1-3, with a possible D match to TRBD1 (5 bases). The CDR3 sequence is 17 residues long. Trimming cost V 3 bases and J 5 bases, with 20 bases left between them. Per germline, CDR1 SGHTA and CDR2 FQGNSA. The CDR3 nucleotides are TGTGCCAGCAGCTTCAATTTAAGGGGTGTCGGGAGAAACACCATATATTTT. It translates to CASSFNLRGVGRNTIYF.

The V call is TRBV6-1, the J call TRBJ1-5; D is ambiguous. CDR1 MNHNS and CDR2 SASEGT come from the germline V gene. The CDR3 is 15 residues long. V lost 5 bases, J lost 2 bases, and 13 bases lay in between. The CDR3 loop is CASSPGRAGNQPQHF. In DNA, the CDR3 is TGTGCCAGCAGTCCCGGGCGGGCTGGCAATCAGCCCCAGCATTTT.

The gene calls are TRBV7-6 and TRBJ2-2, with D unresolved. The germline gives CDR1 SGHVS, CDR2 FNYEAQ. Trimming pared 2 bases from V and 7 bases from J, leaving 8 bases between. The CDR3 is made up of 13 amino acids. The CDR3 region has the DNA TGTGCCAGCAGCTTAAGCCAAGGCGGGGAGCTGTTTTTT. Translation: CASSLSQGGELFF. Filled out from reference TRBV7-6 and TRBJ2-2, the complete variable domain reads GAGVSQSPRYKVTKRGQDVALRCDPISGHVSLYWYRQALGQGPEFLTYFNYEAQQDKSGLPNDRFSAERPEGSISTLTIQRTEQRDSAMYRCASSLSQGGELFFGEGSRLTVL.

CDR3 loop: CASSISGQGGYTF. DNA of the CDR3: TGTGCCAGTAGTATCAGCGGACAGGGCGGCTACACCTTC. The chain is built from TRBV19 and TRBJ1-2, with TRBD1 identical over 8 bases. V was pared by 3 bases and J by 8 bases, with 5 bases of the junction left unmatched. This CDR3 has 13 amino acids. Germline CDR1 LNHDA, CDR2 SQIVND (reference sequence). Combining the CDR3 with reference TRBV19 and TRBJ1-2 gives the whole variable domain DGGITQSPKYLFRKEGQNVTLSCEQNLNHDAMYWYRQDPGQGLRLIYYSQIVNDFQKGDIAEGYSVSREKKESFPLTVTSAQKNPTAFYLCASSISGQGGYTFGSGTRLTVV.

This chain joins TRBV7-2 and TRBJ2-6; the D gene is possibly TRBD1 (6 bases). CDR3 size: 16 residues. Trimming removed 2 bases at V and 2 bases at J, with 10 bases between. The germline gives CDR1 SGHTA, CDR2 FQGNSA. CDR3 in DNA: TGTGCCAGCAGCTTAATCACAGGGACTGGGGCCAACGTCCTGACTTTC. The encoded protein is CASSLITGTGANVLTF.

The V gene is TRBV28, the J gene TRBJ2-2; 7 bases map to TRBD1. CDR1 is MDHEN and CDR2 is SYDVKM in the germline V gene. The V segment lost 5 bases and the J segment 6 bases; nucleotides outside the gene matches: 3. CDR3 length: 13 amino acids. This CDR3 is CASSQDRAGELFF. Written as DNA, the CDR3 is TGTGCCAGCAGTCAAGACAGGGCCGGGGAGCTGTTTTTT.

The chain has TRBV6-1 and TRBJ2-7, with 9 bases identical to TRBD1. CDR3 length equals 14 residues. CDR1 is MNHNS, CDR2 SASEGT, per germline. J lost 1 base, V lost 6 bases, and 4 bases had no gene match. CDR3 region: CASRTGTGSYEQYF. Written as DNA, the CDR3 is TGTGCCAGCAGGACCGGGACAGGGTCCTACGAGCAGTACTTC.

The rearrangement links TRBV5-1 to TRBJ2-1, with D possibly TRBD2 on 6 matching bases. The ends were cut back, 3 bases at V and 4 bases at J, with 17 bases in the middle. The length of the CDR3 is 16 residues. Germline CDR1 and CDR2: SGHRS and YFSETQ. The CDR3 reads CASSSRPGLTYNEQFF. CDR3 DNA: TGCGCCAGCAGCTCCCGTCCGGGACTGACATACAATGAGCAGTTCTTC.

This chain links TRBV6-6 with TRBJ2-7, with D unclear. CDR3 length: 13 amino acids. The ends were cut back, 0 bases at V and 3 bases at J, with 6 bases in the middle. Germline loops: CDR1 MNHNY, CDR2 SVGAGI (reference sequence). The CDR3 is CASSYSMGYEQYF. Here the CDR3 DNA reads TGTGCCAGCAGTTACTCGATGGGCTACGAGCAGTACTTC.

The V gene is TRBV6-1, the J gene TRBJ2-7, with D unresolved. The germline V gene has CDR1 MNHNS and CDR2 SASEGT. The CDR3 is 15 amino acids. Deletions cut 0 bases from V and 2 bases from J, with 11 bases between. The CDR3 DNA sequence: TGTGCCAGCAGTGAAGCCGGCGACACAACCTACGAGCAGTACTTC. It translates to CASSEAGDTTYEQYF.

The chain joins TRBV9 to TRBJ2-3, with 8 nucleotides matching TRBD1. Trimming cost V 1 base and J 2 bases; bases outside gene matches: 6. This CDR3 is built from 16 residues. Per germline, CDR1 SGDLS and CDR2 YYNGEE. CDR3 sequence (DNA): TGTGCCAGCAGCGTACAGGGGGCGGACGACACAGATACGCAGTATTTT. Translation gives CASSVQGADDTDTQYF. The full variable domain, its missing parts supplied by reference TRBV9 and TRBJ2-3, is DSGVTQTPKHLITATGQRVTLRCSPRSGDLSVYWYQQSLDQGLQFLIQYYNGEERAKGNILERFSAQQFPDLHSELNLSSLELGDSALYFCASSVQGADDTDTQYFGPGTRLTVL.